This TCR beta chain derives from a study of T cells in Graves' hyperthyroidism and ophthalmopathy. The overall study: Pretreatment peripheral blood was obtained at initial diagnosis.

Diagnoses used clinical symptoms, serum thyroxine and TRAb, thyroid ultrasound and orbital computed tomography. PBMCs were obtained from 10 ml fresh peripheral blood. The V gene's germline CDR1 is DFQATT and CDR2 SNEGSKA (reference sequence). The CDR3 runs 13 residues. V was pared by 8 bases and J by 3 bases, with 13 bases between. Whole-study findings and limits: In simple terms, a model built on 13 V-J features told ophthalmopathy apart from stable hyperthyroidism.

RNA transcripts provided the source from which TCR beta CDR3 regions were amplified. Primed by the HTBI set, a first-round RT-PCR was run on the TCR CDR3. TCRdb fed the multiplex PCR reads into MiXCR, producing one record per CDR3 protein. The table records fewer than 250,000 distinct CDR3 sequences, roughly 15% of them present only once. A note on this clonotype: The antigen remains undetermined.

The specimen sequenced was blood. The TCR sequence derives from a woman aged 18-30 years with Graves' ophthalmopathy. This chain connects TRBV20-1 to TRBJ2-2; TRBD2 is a possible D gene (5 bases). The DNA for the CDR3 is TGCAGTACCGGGCCGAGGGACACCGGGGAGCTGTTTTTT. Its protein product is CSTGPRDTGELFF.